Listed below are T cell receptor beta chains from one sample, sequenced in a study of human T cells and chemical hapten exposure. TCRdb re-called the RACE reads with MiXCR, one entry per CDR3 protein. The repertoire holds tens of thousands of distinct CDR3 sequences, with approximately 11% as singletons. The specimen was whole blood, collected in connection with sensitization to the hapten diphenylcyclopropenone (DPC). The receptors come from a woman aged 45-65 years with alopecia areata. Some clones in this sample may be carry-over from other donors' samples. CDR3s include the opening cysteine and the closing phenylalanine or tryptophan. The D gene is left open where the match is weak. The listing skips clone size in some rows; elsewhere it reads once, few, many or a size class.

>TRBD2|TRBJ2-5|NA|TRBV7-6
CASSTTGTSSAHQETQYF
TGTGCCAGCAGCACAACCGGGACTAGCAGCGCTCACCAAGAGACCCAGTACTTC
>NA|TRBJ1-2|NA|TRBV5-6
CASSWGFPVGPGYTF
TGTGCCAGCAGCTGGGGGTTTCCCGTGGGGCCCGGCTACACCTTC
>NA|TRBJ2-5|few|TRBV6-5
CASSYETGETQYF
TGTGCCAGCAGTTACGAGACGGGGGAGACCCAGTACTTC
>TRBD1|TRBJ2-3|NA|TRBV30
CAWTLQDRVGTDTQYF
TGTGCCTGGACCCTCCAGGACAGGGTCGGCACAGATACGCAGTATTTT
>NA|TRBJ1-5|few|TRBV7-2
CASSNSGPHQPQHF
TGTGCCAGCAGCAACAGTGGGCCCCATCAGCCCCAGCATTTT
>NA|TRBJ2-3|NA|TRBV6-6
CASSYGSDTQYF
TGTGCCAGCAGTTACGGTTCAGATACGCAGTATTTT
>NA|TRBJ1-6|many|TRBV7-2
CASSPQDQHNSPLHF
TGTGCCAGCAGCCCACAGGACCAACATAATTCACCCCTCCACTTT
>NA|TRBJ1-3|many|TRBV28
CASSLLGGYGNTIYF
TGTGCCAGCAGTTTATTAGGGGGATATGGAAACACCATATATTTT
>NA|TRBJ1-5|few|TRBV20-1
CSARDMGTQPQHF
TGCAGTGCGAGGGACATGGGCACTCAGCCCCAGCATTTT
>TRBD2|TRBJ2-3|few|TRBV13
CASSPSGTSGATDTQYF
TGTGCCAGCAGCCCCTCAGGGACTAGCGGGGCCACAGATACGCAGTATTTT
>TRBD1|TRBJ1-2|many|TRBV9
CASSALVGQGAPGYTF
TGTGCCAGCAGCGCCTTGGTCGGACAGGGGGCGCCTGGCTACACCTTC
>NA|TRBJ1-6|many|TRBV6-2/TRBV6-3
CASSYEVQGSSPLHF
TGTGCCAGCAGTTACGAGGTCCAGGGAAGTTCACCCCTCCACTTT
>TRBD1|TRBJ1-5|many|TRBV6-2/TRBV6-3
CASSPTGRYQPQHF
TGTGCCAGCAGCCCGACAGGGAGATATCAGCCCCAGCATTTT
>NA|TRBJ1-5|few|TRBV5-5
CASSLLGTNGIQPQHF
TGTGCCAGCAGCTTGTTGGGGACCAACGGGATTCAGCCCCAGCATTTT
>NA|TRBJ1-4|NA|TRBV18
CASSPSAATQNEKLFF
TGTGCCAGCTCACCATCCGCGGCCACCCAGAATGAAAAACTGTTTTTT
>NA|TRBJ1-5|few|TRBV6-6
CASSLTEQPQHF
TGTGCCAGCAGCTTGACAGAACAGCCCCAGCATTTT
>NA|TRBJ1-1|NA|TRBV18
CASSPRVGDTEAFF
TGTGCCAGCTCACCAAGGGTGGGTGACACTGAAGCTTTCTTT
>NA|TRBJ2-7|many|TRBV20-1
CSGSTSYEQYF
TGCAGTGGATCAACTTCGTACGAGCAGTACTTC
>NA|TRBJ1-4|few|TRBV5-1
CASTTGQGEKLFF
TGCGCCAGCACTACAGGGCAGGGCGAAAAACTGTTTTTT
>NA|TRBJ2-1|many|TRBV27
CASSSPFASPPLSYNEQFF
TGTGCCAGCAGTTCCCCCTTCGCATCCCCTCCCCTCTCCTACAATGAGCAGTTCTTC
>NA|TRBJ1-4|NA|TRBV7-2
CASSFYGRVEKLFF
TGTGCCAGCAGCTTTTATGGTAGGGTCGAAAAACTGTTTTTT
>TRBD1|TRBJ1-1|NA|TRBV3-1
CASSQRKADRGNTEAFF
TGTGCCAGCAGCCAACGAAAGGCAGACAGGGGGAACACTGAAGCTTTCTTT
>NA|TRBJ2-3|NA|TRBV20-1
CSARDPRLHRDTQYF
TGCAGTGCTAGAGATCCGCGACTACATCGGGATACGCAGTATTTT
>NA|TRBJ2-7|NA|TRBV10-3
CAISESVTTEEQYF
TGTGCCATCAGTGAGTCGGTAACTACTGAAGAGCAGTACTTC
>NA|TRBJ2-3|many|TRBV29-1
CSVDPNVVSSSTDTQYF
TGCAGCGTTGACCCGAATGTAGTCTCCTCTAGCACAGATACGCAGTATTTT
>NA|TRBJ1-5|NA|TRBV20-1
CSASGWDQPQHF
TGCAGTGCTTCGGGGTGGGATCAGCCCCAGCATTTT
>NA|TRBJ2-7|many|TRBV28
CASSSVRVEQYF
TGTGCCAGCAGTTCTGTAAGGGTAGAGCAGTACTTC
>NA|TRBJ2-7|NA|TRBV28
CASSPGGQGYEQYF
TGTGCCAGCAGCCCCGGCGGGCAGGGCTACGAGCAGTACTTC
>NA|TRBJ2-7|once|TRBV20-1
CSASPRWLSVYEQYF
TGCAGTGCAAGTCCCAGATGGCTTTCGGTGTACGAGCAGTACTTC
>TRBD2|TRBJ2-1|few|TRBV20-1
CSARDPWGLAGGNEQFF
TGCAGTGCTAGAGATCCCTGGGGACTAGCGGGGGGCAATGAGCAGTTCTTC
>NA|TRBJ2-3|few|TRBV20-1
CSARGGGPDTQYF
TGCAGTGCGAGAGGAGGGGGCCCAGATACGCAGTATTTT
>TRBD2|TRBJ2-5|NA|TRBV7-2
CASSRGGTTETQYF
TGTGCCAGCAGCCGGGGGGGGACAACGGAGACCCAGTACTTC
>NA|TRBJ1-1|NA|TRBV5-1
CASSLELKGPKYNTEAFF
TGCGCCAGCAGCTTGGAATTAAAGGGACCGAAATACAACACTGAAGCTTTCTTT
>NA|TRBJ1-2|few|TRBV7-2
CASSLAPGTNYGYTF
TGTGCCAGCAGCTTAGCTCCAGGGACTAACTATGGCTACACCTTC
>TRBD2|TRBJ2-1|NA|TRBV7-8
CASSSLRTSGSYNEQFF
TGTGCCAGCAGCTCCCTCCGTACTAGCGGGAGTTACAATGAGCAGTTCTTC
>NA|TRBJ1-5|NA|TRBV12-3/TRBV12-4
CASSRDYQPQHF
TGTGCCAGCAGCAGGGATTATCAGCCCCAGCATTTT
>TRBD2|TRBJ2-3|many|TRBV18
CASSPTALAGTDTQYF
TGTGCCAGCTCACCTACCGCATTAGCGGGGACAGATACGCAGTATTTT
>TRBD1|TRBJ1-2|many|TRBV29-1
CSVSTGTGSSYGYTF
TGCAGCGTGTCCACCGGGACAGGGTCTAGCTATGGCTACACCTTC
>TRBD1|TRBJ2-7|NA|TRBV5-6
CASSGTGEQYF
TGTGCCAGCAGCGGGACAGGGGAGCAGTACTTC
>NA|TRBJ2-3|many|TRBV18
CASSPETDTQYF
TGTGCCAGCTCACCAGAAACAGATACGCAGTATTTT
>NA|TRBJ1-5|NA|TRBV6-5
CASSYERPGAFNNQPQHF
TGTGCCAGCAGTTACGAAAGGCCCGGGGCCTTTAACAATCAGCCCCAGCATTTT
>NA|TRBJ1-1|many|TRBV4-3
CASSQGRGGNTEAFF
TGCGCCAGCAGCCAGGGTAGGGGGGGAAACACTGAAGCTTTCTTT
>NA|TRBJ2-7|few|TRBV18
CASSPAGVYEQYF
TGTGCCAGCTCACCGGCAGGGGTCTACGAGCAGTACTTC
>TRBD1|TRBJ1-5|few|TRBV6-1
CASSAGTGNQPQHF
TGTGCCAGCAGTGCCGGGACAGGCAATCAGCCCCAGCATTTT
>TRBD2|TRBJ2-7|NA|TRBV6-5
CASRERESSYEQYF
TGTGCCAGCAGGGAGCGGGAGAGCTCCTACGAGCAGTACTTC
>NA|TRBJ2-3|NA|TRBV30
CAWSVWEDTQYF
TGTGCCTGGAGTGTGTGGGAAGATACGCAGTATTTT
>TRBD1|TRBJ2-7|NA|TRBV7-9
CASSFPGQGNTYEQYF
TGTGCCAGCAGCTTCCCGGGACAGGGCAATACCTACGAGCAGTACTTC
>TRBD1|TRBJ2-5|many|TRBV6-2/TRBV6-3
CASSYDRGLSWTQYF
TGTGCCAGCAGTTACGACAGGGGGCTTTCTTGGACCCAGTACTTC
>NA|TRBJ2-1|few|TRBV20-1
CSARDNTHYNEQFF
TGCAGTGCTAGAGATAATACTCATTACAATGAGCAGTTCTTC
>NA|TRBJ1-6|many|TRBV5-1
CASRLIDRSSYNSPLHF
TGCGCCAGCAGACTAATAGACAGGAGCTCCTATAATTCACCCCTCCACTTT
>TRBD1|TRBJ2-4|NA|TRBV7-9
CASSLGQGLNIQYF
TGTGCCAGCAGCTTGGGACAGGGTTTGAACATTCAGTACTTC